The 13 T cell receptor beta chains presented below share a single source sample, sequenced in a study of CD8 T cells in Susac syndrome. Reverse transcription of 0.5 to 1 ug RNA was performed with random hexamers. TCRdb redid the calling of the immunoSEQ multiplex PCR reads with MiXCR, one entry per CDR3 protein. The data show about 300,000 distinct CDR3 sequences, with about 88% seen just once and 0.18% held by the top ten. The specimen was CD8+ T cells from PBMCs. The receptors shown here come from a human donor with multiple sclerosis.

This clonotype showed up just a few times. The CDR3 nucleotides are TGTGCCAGCAGTCGTCAGGGGGTCAATCAGCCCCAGCATTTT. Amino acids: CASSRQGVNQPQHF. The rearrangement joins TRBV12-3 or TRBV12-4 to TRBJ1-5; 7 bases match TRBD1. There are 14 residues in the CDR3. V was pared by 5 bases and J by 3 bases, with 4 bases of the junction left unmatched.

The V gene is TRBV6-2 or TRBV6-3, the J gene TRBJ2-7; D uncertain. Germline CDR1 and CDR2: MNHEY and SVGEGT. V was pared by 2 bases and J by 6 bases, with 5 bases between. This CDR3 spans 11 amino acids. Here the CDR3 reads CASSYPSEQYF. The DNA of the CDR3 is TGTGCCAGCAGTTACCCCTCCGAGCAGTACTTC.

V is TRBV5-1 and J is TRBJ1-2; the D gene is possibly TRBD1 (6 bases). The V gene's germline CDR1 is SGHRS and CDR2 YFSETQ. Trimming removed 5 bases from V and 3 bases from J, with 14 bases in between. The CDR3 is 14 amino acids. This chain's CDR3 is CASSLWDMDYGYTF. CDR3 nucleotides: TGCGCCAGCAGTTTGTGGGACATGGACTATGGCTACACCTTC.

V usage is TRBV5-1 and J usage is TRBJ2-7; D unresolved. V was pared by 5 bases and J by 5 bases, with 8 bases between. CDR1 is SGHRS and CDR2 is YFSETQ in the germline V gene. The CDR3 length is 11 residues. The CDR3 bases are TGCGCCAGCAGTTCGTACGACGAGCAGTACTTC. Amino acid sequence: CASSSYDEQYF.

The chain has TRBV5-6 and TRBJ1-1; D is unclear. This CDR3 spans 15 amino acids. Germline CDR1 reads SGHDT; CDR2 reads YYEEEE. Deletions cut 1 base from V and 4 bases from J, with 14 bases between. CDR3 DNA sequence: TGTGCCAGCAGCTTGCGGAGGGCTGGCGGCACTGAAGCTTTCTTT. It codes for CASSLRRAGGTEAFF.

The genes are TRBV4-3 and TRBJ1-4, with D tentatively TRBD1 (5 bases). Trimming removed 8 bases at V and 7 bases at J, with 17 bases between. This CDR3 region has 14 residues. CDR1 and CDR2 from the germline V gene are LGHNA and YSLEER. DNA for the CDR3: TGCGCCAGCTCGGGGCTCCCTAGGAGTGAAAAACTGTTTTTT. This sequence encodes CASSGLPRSEKLFF.

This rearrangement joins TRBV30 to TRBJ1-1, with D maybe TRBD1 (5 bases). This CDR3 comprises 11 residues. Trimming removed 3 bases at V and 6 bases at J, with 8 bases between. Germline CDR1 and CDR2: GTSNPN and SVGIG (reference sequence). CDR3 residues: CAWSRVPEAFF. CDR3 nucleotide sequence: TGTGCCTGGAGCAGGGTCCCTGAAGCTTTCTTT. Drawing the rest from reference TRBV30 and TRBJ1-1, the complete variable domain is SQTIHQWPATLVQPVGSPLSLECTVEGTSNPNLYWYRQAAGRGLQLLFYSVGIGQISSEVPQNLSASRPQDRQFILSSKKLLLSDSGFYLCAWSRVPEAFFGQGTRLTVV.

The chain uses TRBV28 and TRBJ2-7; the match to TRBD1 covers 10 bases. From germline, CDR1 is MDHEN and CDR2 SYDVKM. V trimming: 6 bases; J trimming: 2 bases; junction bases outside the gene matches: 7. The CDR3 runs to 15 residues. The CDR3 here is CASSGTGTGAYEQYF. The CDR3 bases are TGTGCCAGCAGCGGAACCGGGACAGGGGCCTACGAGCAGTACTTC.

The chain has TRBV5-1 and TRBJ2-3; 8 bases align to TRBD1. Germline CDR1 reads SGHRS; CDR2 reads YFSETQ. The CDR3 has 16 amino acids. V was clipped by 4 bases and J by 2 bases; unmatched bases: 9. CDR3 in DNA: TGCGCCAGCAGCCAATCCCTGGGACAGGTCACAGATACGCAGTATTTT. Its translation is CASSQSLGQVTDTQYF.

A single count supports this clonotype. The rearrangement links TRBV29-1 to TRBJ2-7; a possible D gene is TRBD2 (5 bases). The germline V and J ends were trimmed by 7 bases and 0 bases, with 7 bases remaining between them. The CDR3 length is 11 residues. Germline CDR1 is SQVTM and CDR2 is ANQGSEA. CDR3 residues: CSGGSSYEQYF. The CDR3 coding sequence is TGCAGCGGAGGGAGCTCCTACGAGCAGTACTTC.

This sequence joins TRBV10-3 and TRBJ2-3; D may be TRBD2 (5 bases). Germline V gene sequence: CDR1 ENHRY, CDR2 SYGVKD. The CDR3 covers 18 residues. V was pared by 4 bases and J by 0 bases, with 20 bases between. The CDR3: CAISGPDVVGRSTDTQYF. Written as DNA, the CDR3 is TGTGCCATCAGTGGCCCCGATGTTGTGGGGAGAAGCACAGATACGCAGTATTTT.

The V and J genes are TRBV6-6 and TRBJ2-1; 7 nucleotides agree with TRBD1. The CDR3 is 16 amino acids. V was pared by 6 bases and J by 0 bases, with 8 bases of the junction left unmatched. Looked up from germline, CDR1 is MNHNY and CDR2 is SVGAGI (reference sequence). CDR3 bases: TGTGCCAGCAGAGACAGGGCTAGGGCCTCCTACAATGAGCAGTTCTTC. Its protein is CASRDRARASYNEQFF.

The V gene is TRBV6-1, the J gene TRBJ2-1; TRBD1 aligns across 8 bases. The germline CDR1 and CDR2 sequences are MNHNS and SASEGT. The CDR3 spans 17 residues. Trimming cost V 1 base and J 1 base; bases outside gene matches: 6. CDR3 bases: TGTGCCAGCAGTGAAGTGACAGGGGCTTGGTCCTACAATGAGCAGTTCTTC. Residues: CASSEVTGAWSYNEQFF.